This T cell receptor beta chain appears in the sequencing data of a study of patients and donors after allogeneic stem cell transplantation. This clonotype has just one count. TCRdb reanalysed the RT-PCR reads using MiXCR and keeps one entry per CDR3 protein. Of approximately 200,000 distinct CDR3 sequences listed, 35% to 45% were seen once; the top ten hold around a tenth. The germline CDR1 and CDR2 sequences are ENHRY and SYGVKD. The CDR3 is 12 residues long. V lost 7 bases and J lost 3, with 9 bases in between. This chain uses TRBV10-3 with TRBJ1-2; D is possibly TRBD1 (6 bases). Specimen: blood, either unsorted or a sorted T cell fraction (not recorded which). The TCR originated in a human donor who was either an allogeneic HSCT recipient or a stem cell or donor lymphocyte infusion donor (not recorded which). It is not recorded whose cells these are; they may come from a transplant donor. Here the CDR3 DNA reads TGTGCCATCAAGGGACAACACTATGGCTACACCTTC. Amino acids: CAIKGQHYGYTF.